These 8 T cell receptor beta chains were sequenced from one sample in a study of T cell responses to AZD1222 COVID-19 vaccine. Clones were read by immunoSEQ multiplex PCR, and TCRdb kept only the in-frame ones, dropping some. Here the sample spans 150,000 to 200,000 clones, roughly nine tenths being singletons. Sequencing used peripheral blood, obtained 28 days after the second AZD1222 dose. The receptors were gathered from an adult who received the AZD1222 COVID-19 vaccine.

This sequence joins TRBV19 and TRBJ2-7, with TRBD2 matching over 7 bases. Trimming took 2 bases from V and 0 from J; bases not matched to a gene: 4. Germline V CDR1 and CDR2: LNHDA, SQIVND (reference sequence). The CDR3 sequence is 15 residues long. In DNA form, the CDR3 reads TGTGCCAGTAGTATAACCGGGGGGAGCTCCTACGAGCAGTACTTC. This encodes CASSITGGSSYEQYF. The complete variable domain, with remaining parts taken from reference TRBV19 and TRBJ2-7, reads DGGITQSPKYLFRKEGQNVTLSCEQNLNHDAMYWYRQDPGQGLRLIYYSQIVNDFQKGDIAEGYSVSREKKESFPLTVTSAQKNPTAFYLCASSITGGSSYEQYFGPGTRLTVT.

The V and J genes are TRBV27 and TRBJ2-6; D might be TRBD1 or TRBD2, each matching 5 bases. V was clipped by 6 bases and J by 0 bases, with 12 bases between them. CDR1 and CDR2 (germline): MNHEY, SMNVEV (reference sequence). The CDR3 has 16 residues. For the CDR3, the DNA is TGTGCCAGCAGCCGGGACGCCAACTCTGGGGCCAACGTCCTGACTTTC. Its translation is CASSRDANSGANVLTF.

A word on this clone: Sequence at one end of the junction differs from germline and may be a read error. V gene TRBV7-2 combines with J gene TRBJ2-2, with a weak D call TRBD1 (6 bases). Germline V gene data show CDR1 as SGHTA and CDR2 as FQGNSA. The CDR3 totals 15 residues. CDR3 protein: CASRPGTTNTGELFF. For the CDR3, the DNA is TGTGCCAGCAGACCCGGGACAACGAATACCGGGGAGCTGTTTTTT.

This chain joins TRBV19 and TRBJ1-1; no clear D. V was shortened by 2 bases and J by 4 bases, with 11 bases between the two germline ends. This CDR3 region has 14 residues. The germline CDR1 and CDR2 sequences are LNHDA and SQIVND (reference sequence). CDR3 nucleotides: TGTGCCAGTAGTATATTGGAGACCGCCACTGAAGCTTTCTTT. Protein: CASSILETATEAFF.

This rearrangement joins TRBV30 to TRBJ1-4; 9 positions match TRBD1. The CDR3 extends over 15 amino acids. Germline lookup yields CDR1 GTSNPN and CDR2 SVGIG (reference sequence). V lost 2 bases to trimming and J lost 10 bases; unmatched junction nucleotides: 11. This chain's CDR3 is CAWSYPLGQGGKLFF. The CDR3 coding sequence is TGTGCCTGGAGTTACCCTCTGGGACAGGGCGGAAAACTGTTTTTT.

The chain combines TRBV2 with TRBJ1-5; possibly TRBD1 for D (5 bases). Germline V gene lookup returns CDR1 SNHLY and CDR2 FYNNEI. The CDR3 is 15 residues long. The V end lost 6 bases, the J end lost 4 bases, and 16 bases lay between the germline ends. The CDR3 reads CASRRGTVGNQPQHF. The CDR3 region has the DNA TGTGCCAGCAGAAGGGGAACGGTGGGAAATCAGCCCCAGCATTTT. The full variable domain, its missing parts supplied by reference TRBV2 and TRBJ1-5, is EPEVTQTPSHQVTQMGQEVILRCVPISNHLYFYWYRQILGQKVEFLVSFYNNEISEKSEIFDDQFSVERPDGSNFTLKIRSTKLEDSAMYFCASRRGTVGNQPQHFGDGTRLSIL.

The CDR3 DNA follows: TGTGCCAGCAGCTTATACAGGGGGCAAGAGACCCAGTACTTC. Protein: CASSLYRGQETQYF. The chain recombines TRBV11-2 with TRBJ2-5; 8 bases align to TRBD1. In germline, CDR1 is SGHAT, CDR2 FQNNGV. Trimming removed 2 bases from V and 2 bases from J; junction bases left unmatched: 1. The length of the CDR3 is 14 residues.

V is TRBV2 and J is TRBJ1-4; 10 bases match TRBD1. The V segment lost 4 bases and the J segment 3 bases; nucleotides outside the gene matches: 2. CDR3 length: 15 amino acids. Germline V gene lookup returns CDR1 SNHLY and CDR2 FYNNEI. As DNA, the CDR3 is TGTGCCAGCAGTGGACAGGGGGCGCCTAATGAAAAACTGTTTTTT. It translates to CASSGQGAPNEKLFF.